The text below deals with one T cell receptor (beta chain). No antigen is known for it. This specimen comes from a study of Ad26.COV2.S vaccination and SARS-CoV-2 variants. In the study overall: Once or twice, 56 days apart, Ad26.COV2.S was delivered intramuscularly.

Whole-study findings and limits: Spike-specific CD8+ and CD4+ T cell responses reportedly showed substantial breadth after vaccination.

Sample treatment: over 15 received Ad26.COV2.S at low or high dose, single or two shots; 5 received placebo; per-sample allocation not given. Vaccine and placebo recipients were sampled on day 63 after the first injection. Boston supplied an adult donor aged 18-55 years. Only in-frame clones appear in the TCRdb table, and some are missing; sequencing was by immunoSEQ multiplex PCR. This sample has about 680,000 clones, with roughly nine tenths found just once. The germline CDR1 and CDR2 sequences are SGHNT and YYREEE (reference sequence). J lost 8 bases, V lost 3 bases, and 6 bases had no gene match. The CDR3 loop spans 15 amino acids.

V and J are TRBV5-4 and TRBJ2-1; 12 bases align to TRBD2. The clonotype was recovered from a person between 18 and 65 years old who received the Ad26.COV2.S COVID-19 vaccine or a placebo. Sequencing used peripheral blood, obtained in a trial of Ad26.COV2.S vaccine versus placebo. The CDR3, as DNA: TGTGCCAGCAGCTCCGGACTAGCGGGGAACTATGAGCAGTTCTTC. Protein product: CASSSGLAGNYEQFF.